This TCR beta chain was identified in a study of graft-versus-host responses after intestinal transplantation. Study background: Recipients across the board were started on anti-thymocyte globulin induction, then kept on tacrolimus and steroids for approximately three years. General study points: Ileal or blood samples showed some GvH clones first, and such clones were also found in recipient marrow.

Clones were read by immunoSEQ multiplex PCR, and TCRdb kept only the in-frame ones, dropping some. This sample has over 100,000 clones, with 90% to 95% found just once. Germline values: CDR1 MDHEN, CDR2 SYDVKM. The V gene end was trimmed by 2 bases and the J gene end by 6 bases; junction bases not matched to a gene: 6. The CDR3 runs to 14 residues. For this clone: What it binds is not known.

The sequencing used unstimulated CD4+ T cells sorted from spleen or lymph node cells, collected before transplant. The sequence was obtained from a human donor who was the organ donor for an intestinal transplant. V usage is TRBV28 and J usage is TRBJ1-1; 7 positions match TRBD1. Written as DNA, the CDR3 is TGTGCCAGCAGTTTAGGGGGACAGCCTCCTGAAGCTTTCTTT. This codes for CASSLGGQPPEAFF.